Listed here is a single TCR beta chain. The CDR3 extends over 17 amino acids. The V and J ends lost 3 bases and 7 bases, in that order; junction bases with no gene match: 11. Germline V lookup: CDR1 MGHRA, CDR2 YSYEKL. The data were taken from a study of blood T cell repertoires in COVID-19. Across the study: Sources were T cells, B-cell-depleted T cells, or PBMCs; the material itself was cDNA or gDNA.

The data were produced by immunoSEQ multiplex PCR, yet TCRdb's version contains in-frame clones alone and is incomplete. Of a few hundred thousand clones detected, approximately 80% appear once; the ten largest clones hold more than 4%. This receptor was taken from a man aged 35-49 years who had been exposed to COVID-19. The sample consisted of PBMCs or T cells enriched from blood (not recorded which). The gene calls are TRBV4-1 and TRBJ2-2; 10 positions agree with TRBD2. CDR3 coding DNA: TGCGCCAGCAGCCATCTAAAAGCGGGAGGGATGTACGGGGAGCTGTTTTTT. It is translated as CASSHLKAGGMYGELFF.